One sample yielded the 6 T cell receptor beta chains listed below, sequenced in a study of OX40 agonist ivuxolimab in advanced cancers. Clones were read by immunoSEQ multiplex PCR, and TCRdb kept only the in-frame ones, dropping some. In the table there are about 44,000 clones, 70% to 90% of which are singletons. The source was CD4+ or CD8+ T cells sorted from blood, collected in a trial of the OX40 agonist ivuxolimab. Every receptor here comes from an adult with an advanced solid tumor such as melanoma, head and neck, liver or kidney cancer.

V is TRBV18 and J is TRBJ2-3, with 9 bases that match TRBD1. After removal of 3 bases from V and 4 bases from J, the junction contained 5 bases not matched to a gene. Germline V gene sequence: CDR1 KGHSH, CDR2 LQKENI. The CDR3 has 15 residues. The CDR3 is CASSPIGTGSDTQYF. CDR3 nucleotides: TGTGCCAGCTCACCGATTGGGACAGGGTCAGATACGCAGTATTTT.

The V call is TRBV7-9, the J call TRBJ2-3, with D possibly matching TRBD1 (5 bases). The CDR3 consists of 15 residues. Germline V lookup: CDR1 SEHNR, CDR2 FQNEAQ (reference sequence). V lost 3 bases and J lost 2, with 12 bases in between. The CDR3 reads CASSLSQASTDTQYF. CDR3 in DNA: TGTGCCAGCAGCTTGTCACAGGCGTCCACAGATACGCAGTATTTT.

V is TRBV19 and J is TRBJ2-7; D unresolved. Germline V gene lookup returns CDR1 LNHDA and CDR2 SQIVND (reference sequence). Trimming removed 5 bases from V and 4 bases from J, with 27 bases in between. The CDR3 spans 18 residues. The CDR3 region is CASSRSSPTVGSSYEQYF. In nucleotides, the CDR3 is TGTGCCAGTAGTCGCTCAAGTCCCACGGTCGGGTCCTCATACGAGCAGTACTTC.

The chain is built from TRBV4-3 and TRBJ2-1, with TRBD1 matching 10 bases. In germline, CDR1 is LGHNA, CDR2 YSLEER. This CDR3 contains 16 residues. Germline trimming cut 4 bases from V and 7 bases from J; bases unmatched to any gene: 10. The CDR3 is CASSRQTGGPINEQFF. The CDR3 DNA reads TGCGCCAGCAGCCGCCAGACAGGGGGCCCCATTAATGAGCAGTTCTTC.

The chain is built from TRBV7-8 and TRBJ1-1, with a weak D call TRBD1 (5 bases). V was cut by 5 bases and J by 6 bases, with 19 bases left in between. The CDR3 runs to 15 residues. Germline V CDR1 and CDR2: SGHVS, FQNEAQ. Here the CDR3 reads CASSLDNLGAAEAFF. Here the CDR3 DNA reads TGTGCCAGCAGCCTGGACAATTTGGGCGCCGCTGAAGCTTTCTTT. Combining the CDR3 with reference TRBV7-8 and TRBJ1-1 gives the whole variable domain GAGVSQSPRYKVAKRGQDVALRCDPISGHVSLFWYQQALGQGPEFLTYFQNEAQLDKSGLPSDRFFAERPEGSVSTLKIQRTQQEDSAVYLCASSLDNLGAAEAFFGQGTRLTVV.

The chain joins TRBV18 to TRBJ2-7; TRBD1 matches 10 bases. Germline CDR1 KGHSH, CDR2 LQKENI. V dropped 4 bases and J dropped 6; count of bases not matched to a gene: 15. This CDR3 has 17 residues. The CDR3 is CASSQERRQGAMGEQYF. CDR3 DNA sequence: TGTGCCAGCTCACAAGAAAGGCGACAGGGGGCGATGGGCGAGCAGTACTTC.